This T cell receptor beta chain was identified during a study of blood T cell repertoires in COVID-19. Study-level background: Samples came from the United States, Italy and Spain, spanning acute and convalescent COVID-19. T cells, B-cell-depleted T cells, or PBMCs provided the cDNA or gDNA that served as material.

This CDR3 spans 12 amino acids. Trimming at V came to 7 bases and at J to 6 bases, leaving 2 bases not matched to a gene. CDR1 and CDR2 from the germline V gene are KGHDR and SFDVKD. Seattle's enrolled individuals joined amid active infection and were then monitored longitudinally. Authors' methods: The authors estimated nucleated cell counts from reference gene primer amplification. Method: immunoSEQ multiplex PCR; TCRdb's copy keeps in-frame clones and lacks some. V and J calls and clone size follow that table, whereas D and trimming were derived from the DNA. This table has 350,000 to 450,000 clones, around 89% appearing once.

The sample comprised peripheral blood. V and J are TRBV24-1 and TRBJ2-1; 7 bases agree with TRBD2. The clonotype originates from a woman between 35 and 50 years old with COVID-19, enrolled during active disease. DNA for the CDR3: TGTGCCACCAGGGGAGGGATCAATGAGCAGTTCTTC. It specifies CATRGGINEQFF.